This T cell receptor (beta chain) was profiled in a study of patients and donors after allogeneic stem cell transplantation. Germline V gene sequence: CDR1 MDHEN, CDR2 SYDVKM. This CDR3 comprises 17 residues. Trimming removed 4 bases from V and 0 bases from J, with 13 bases in between. Each CDR3 protein gets one entry after TCRdb re-called the RT-PCR reads with MiXCR. The sample shows tens of thousands of distinct CDR3 sequences, around 49% of them seen only once. The chain is built from TRBV28 and TRBJ1-6, with D uncertain. Sequenced: blood, either unsorted or a sorted T cell fraction (not recorded which). This TCR was recovered from a human donor who was either an allogeneic HSCT recipient or a stem cell or donor lymphocyte infusion donor (not recorded which). It is not recorded whose cells these are; they may come from a transplant donor. CDR3 sequence reads: CASSWVQSSSYNSPLHF. Here the CDR3 DNA reads TGTGCCAGCAGTTGGGTGCAGTCAAGCTCCTATAATTCACCCCTCCACTTT.